This entry lists 17 T cell receptor beta chains sequenced from one sample in a study of blood T cell repertoires in COVID-19. The assay was immunoSEQ multiplex PCR, and TCRdb's table has in-frame clones only and misses some. The data show about 180,000 clones, nearly 80% seen once. The material sequenced was peripheral blood. Receptors were obtained from a woman between 65 and 79 years old with acute or convalescent COVID-19.

The genes are TRBV5-6 and TRBJ1-4; D is undetermined. Germline CDR1 reads SGHDT; CDR2 reads YYEEEE. The CDR3 consists of 15 residues. With 4 bases removed from V and 8 bases from J, the gap between germline ends came to 18 bases. In DNA, the CDR3 is TGTGCCAGCAGCCCCCGGGCGGGAGTGGGGGAAAAACTGTTTTTT. Protein: CASSPRAGVGEKLFF. Combining the CDR3 with reference TRBV5-6 and TRBJ1-4 gives the whole variable domain DAGVTQSPTHLIKTRGQQVTLRCSPKSGHDTVSWYQQALGQGPQFIFQYYEEEERQRGNFPDRFSGHQFPNYSSELNVNALLLGDSALYLCASSPRAGVGEKLFFGSGTQLSVL.

The chain is built from TRBV7-8 and TRBJ2-1; 9 bases line up with TRBD2. Germline CDR1 reads SGHVS; CDR2 reads FQNEAQ. V dropped 5 bases and J dropped 5; count of bases not matched to a gene: 4. The CDR3 spans 14 residues. CDR3 DNA sequence: TGTGCCAGCAGCACGGCTAGCGGGAACAATGAGCAGTTCTTC. Amino acids: CASSTASGNNEQFF.

V and J are TRBV5-4 and TRBJ2-5, with 7 bases matching TRBD1. Trimming removed 0 bases from V and 5 bases from J; junction bases left unmatched: 4. The CDR3 contains 14 residues. Germline assignment: CDR1 SGHNT and CDR2 YYREEE (reference sequence). The CDR3 region is CASSLGTGGETQYF. The CDR3 DNA reads as TGTGCCAGCAGCTTGGGGACAGGAGGCGAGACCCAGTACTTC. Combining the CDR3 with reference TRBV5-4 and TRBJ2-5 gives the whole variable domain ETGVTQSPTHLIKTRGQQVTLRCSSQSGHNTVSWYQQALGQGPQFIFQYYREEENGRGNFPPRFSGLQFPNYSSELNVNALELDDSALYLCASSLGTGGETQYFGPGTRLLVL.

The J gene is TRBJ2-2, the V gene TRBV28, with a possible D match to TRBD2 (6 bases). Germline-derived CDR1 and CDR2 are MDHEN and SYDVKM. The CDR3 totals 15 residues. V dropped 7 bases and J dropped 2 bases, with 14 bases sitting between them. CDR3 in DNA: TGTGCCAGCAAAGACGGCGGGATAAACACCGGGGAGCTGTTTTTT. Residues: CASKDGGINTGELFF.

The chain recombines TRBV24-1 with TRBJ1-2, with D perhaps TRBD1 (5 bases). V lost 4 bases and J lost 3, with 8 bases in between. This CDR3 spans 13 amino acids. Looked up from germline, CDR1 is KGHDR and CDR2 is SFDVKD. The DNA of the CDR3 is TGTGCCACCAGTGACGGGGGAGACTATGGCTACACCTTC. Translating gives CATSDGGDYGYTF.

The CDR3 sequence is CASSYSGGTGQPQHF. CDR3 nucleotides: TGTGCCAGCAGTTACTCGGGAGGGACGGGTCAGCCCCAGCATTTT. J is TRBJ1-5 and V is TRBV6-5, with D perhaps matching TRBD1 (5 bases). The V end was cut by 0 bases, the J end by 6 bases, with 12 bases between. The CDR3 runs to 15 residues. From germline, CDR1 is MNHEY and CDR2 SVGAGI.

This clone was seen a single time. CDR3 in amino acids: CAWSAVPYEQYF. In nucleotides, the CDR3 is TGTGCCTGGAGTGCTGTTCCCTACGAGCAGTACTTC. The chain combines TRBV30 with TRBJ2-7; no definite D call. The germline CDR1 and CDR2 sequences are GTSNPN and SVGIG (reference sequence). Between the trimmed V and J ends, which lost 1 base and 2 bases, there was a span of 6 bases. The CDR3 is 12 amino acids.

The chain employs TRBV5-6 and TRBJ2-3; a weak D match, TRBD2 (6 bases). Germline V CDR1 and CDR2: SGHDT, YYEEEE. This CDR3 has 18 residues. V lost 2 bases and J lost 3, with 22 bases in between. The CDR3 reads CASSFYLYAAGITDTQYF. In nucleotides, the CDR3 is TGTGCCAGCAGCTTTTACCTCTATGCGGCGGGAATAACAGATACGCAGTATTTT.

This rearrangement joins TRBV12-3 or TRBV12-4 to TRBJ2-5, with a tentative D call TRBD2 (5 bases). V was clipped by 3 bases and J by 5 bases, with 10 bases between them. This CDR3 region has 13 residues. For the CDR3, the DNA is TGTGCCAGCAGTTTCCAACGGGATGAGACCCAGTACTTC. Residues: CASSFQRDETQYF.

The V call is TRBV9, the J call TRBJ2-3; TRBD2 aligns across 10 bases. Germline CDR1 and CDR2: SGDLS and YYNGEE. The V segment lost 4 bases and the J segment 0 bases; nucleotides outside the gene matches: 23. This CDR3 is 22 amino acids long. In nucleotides, the CDR3 is TGTGCCAGCAGCCCCCCTCTTGGTTTAGCGGGAGGCCCCACCCACAGCACAGATACGCAGTATTTT. This sequence encodes CASSPPLGLAGGPTHSTDTQYF. Supplemented by reference TRBV9 and TRBJ2-3, the full variable domain reads DSGVTQTPKHLITATGQRVTLRCSPRSGDLSVYWYQQSLDQGLQFLIQYYNGEERAKGNILERFSAQQFPDLHSELNLSSLELGDSALYFCASSPPLGLAGGPTHSTDTQYFGPGTRLTVL.

The chain links TRBV6-5 to TRBJ2-1; 15 nucleotides agree with TRBD2. The ends lost 8 bases at V and 9 bases at J; junction bases unmatched: 8. The CDR3 has 15 amino acids. CDR1 and CDR2 (germline): MNHEY, SVGAGI. CDR3 sequence reads: CASSWTSGRASEQFF. The CDR3 nucleotides read TGTGCCAGCTCGTGGACTAGCGGGAGGGCCAGTGAGCAGTTCTTC.

The CDR3 is CASTLGGRVGDEQFF. CDR3 nucleotide sequence: TGTGCCAGCACCCTAGGCGGCAGGGTTGGCGATGAGCAGTTCTTC. The chain joins TRBV2 to TRBJ2-1; possibly TRBD1 for D (5 bases). The V and J ends lost 7 bases and 8 bases respectively, with 21 bases between them. The CDR3 loop spans 15 amino acids. Germline lookup yields CDR1 SNHLY and CDR2 FYNNEI. Filled out from reference TRBV2 and TRBJ2-1, the complete variable domain reads EPEVTQTPSHQVTQMGQEVILRCVPISNHLYFYWYRQILGQKVEFLVSFYNNEISEKSEIFDDQFSVERPDGSNFTLKIRSTKLEDSAMYFCASTLGGRVGDEQFFGPGTRLTVL.

V and J are TRBV30 and TRBJ1-3; 10 bases fit TRBD1. Germline CDR1 GTSNPN, CDR2 SVGIG (reference sequence). The CDR3 is 13 amino acids. V shed 5 bases and J 3 bases; nucleotides not matched to a gene: 1. CDR3 loop: CAWGQGDGNTIYF. In DNA, the CDR3 is TGTGCCTGGGGACAGGGGGATGGAAACACCATATATTTT.

The genes are TRBV5-6 and TRBJ2-7, with D possibly being TRBD1 (6 bases). Germline CDR1 reads SGHDT; CDR2 reads YYEEEE. This CDR3 spans 11 amino acids. Trimming took 2 bases from V and 8 from J, leaving 8 bases between them. The CDR3 DNA reads as TGTGCCAGCAGCTTACAGGGCAAGCAGTACTTC. This codes for CASSLQGKQYF.

The V and J genes are TRBV24-1 and TRBJ2-2, with D possibly being TRBD2 (7 bases). Germline V CDR1 and CDR2: KGHDR, SFDVKD. Trimming cost V 1 base and J 1 base, with 9 bases left between them. The CDR3 extends over 16 amino acids. CDR3 region: CATSDLGGVNTGELFF. The CDR3, as DNA: TGTGCCACCAGTGATTTAGGGGGGGTGAACACCGGGGAGCTGTTTTTT.

The table lists this clone with a count of one. This rearrangement joins TRBV10-1 to TRBJ1-6; 7 bases fit TRBD1. The CDR3 consists of 13 residues. The V and J ends lost 3 bases and 7 bases, in that order; junction bases with no gene match: 0. CDR1 and CDR2 (germline): WNHNN, SYGVQD (reference sequence). The CDR3 region is CASSEQGNSPLHF. The CDR3 DNA sequence: TGCGCCAGCAGTGAACAGGGGAATTCACCCCTCCACTTT.

This chain joins TRBV5-1 and TRBJ2-1, with 9 bases lining up with TRBD1. V was pared by 1 base and J by 4 bases, with 6 bases of the junction left unmatched. Germline V CDR1 and CDR2: SGHRS, YFSETQ. This CDR3 has 16 residues. The CDR3, as DNA: TGCGCCAGCAGCTTGCCCGGGACAGGGAGGTACAATGAGCAGTTCTTC. This codes for CASSLPGTGRYNEQFF.